This T cell receptor (beta chain) was sequenced during a study of T cell responses to AZD1222 COVID-19 vaccine. On this clone itself: The antigen remains unidentified.

Libraries were prepared by immunoSEQ multiplex PCR; TCRdb keeps only in-frame clonotypes and omits some of them. The top ten hold 5.1% of the sample, which has about 110,000 clones, 90% seen once. The V end was cut by 3 bases, the J end by 2 bases, with 8 bases between. The germline V gene has CDR1 DFQATT and CDR2 SNEGSKA (reference sequence). The CDR3 sequence is 13 residues long. Whole-study findings and limits: Targeting of unmutated variant regions was reportedly seen in nearly half of spike-specific TCRs.

This TCR was recovered from an adult in good health. This sample comprised peripheral blood, obtained on day 0 of AZD1222 vaccination. The chain is built from TRBV20-1 and TRBJ1-3; TRBD1 might be the D (5 bases). The DNA for the CDR3 is TGCAGTGCTAGTGGGGGAGCTGGAAACACCATATATTTT. Protein: CSASGGAGNTIYF.